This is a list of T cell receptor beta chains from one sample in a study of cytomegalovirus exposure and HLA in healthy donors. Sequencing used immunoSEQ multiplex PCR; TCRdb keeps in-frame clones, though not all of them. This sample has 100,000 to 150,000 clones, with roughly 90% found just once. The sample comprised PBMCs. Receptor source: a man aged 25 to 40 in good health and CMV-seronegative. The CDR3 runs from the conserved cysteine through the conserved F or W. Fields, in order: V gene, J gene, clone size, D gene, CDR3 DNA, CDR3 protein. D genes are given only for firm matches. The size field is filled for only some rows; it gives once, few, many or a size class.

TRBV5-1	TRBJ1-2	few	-	TGCGCCAGCAGCTTGGAGGACAGCTATGGCTACACCTTC	CASSLEDSYGYTF
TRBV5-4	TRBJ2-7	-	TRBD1	TGTGCCAGCAGCCCGGGTCCGGGACAGGGACACTACGAGCAGTACTTC	CASSPGPGQGHYEQYF
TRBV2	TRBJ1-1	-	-	TGTGCCAGCTTGTGGCAGCGGAACACTGAAGCTTTCTTT	CASLWQRNTEAFF
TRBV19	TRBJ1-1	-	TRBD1	TGTGCCAGCCGGGACAGAAACACTGAAGCTTTCTTT	CASRDRNTEAFF
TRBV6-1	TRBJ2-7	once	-	TGTGCCAGCAGTGAACTAACTCCCGGACACCACTACGAGCAGTACTTC	CASSELTPGHHYEQYF
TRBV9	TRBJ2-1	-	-	TGTGCCAGCAGCGTAGACGGGGGGCCCAACATAGGGCAGTTCTTC	CASSVDGGPNIGQFF
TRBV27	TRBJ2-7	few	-	TGTGCCAGCAGTTTAGCGGAGAGCTACGAGCAGTACTTC	CASSLAESYEQYF
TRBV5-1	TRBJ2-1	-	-	TGCGCCAGCAGCTTTTCAGGCAATGAGCAGTTCTTC	CASSFSGNEQFF
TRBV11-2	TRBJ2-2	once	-	TGTGCCAGCAGTAGACAGACGAACACCGGGGAGCTGTTTTTT	CASSRQTNTGELFF
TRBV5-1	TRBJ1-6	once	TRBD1	TGCGCCAGCAGCTTGGAGACAGGGGCCGCGACCCTCCACTTT	CASSLETGAATLHF
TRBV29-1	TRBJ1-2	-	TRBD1	TGCAGCGTTGAAATGGGGACAGCCTATGGCTACACCTTC	CSVEMGTAYGYTF
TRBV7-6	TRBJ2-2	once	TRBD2	TGTGCCAGCAGCCACGGGGGGGACCACGTAGGGCCCACCGGGGAGCTGTTTTTT	CASSHGGDHVGPTGELFF
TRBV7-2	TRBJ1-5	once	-	TGTGCCAGCAGCTTAGACCGCCGGGGGGCCCAGCATTTT	CASSLDRRGAQHF
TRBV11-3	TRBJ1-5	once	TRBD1	TGTGCCAGCAGCACTCGCCCCTCTTGGACAGGCATGAGCAATCAGCCCCAGCATTTT	CASSTRPSWTGMSNQPQHF
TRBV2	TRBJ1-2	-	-	TGTGCCAGCAGTTTAGCGGGGGGAACACTGTCCTATGGCTACACCTTC	CASSLAGGTLSYGYTF
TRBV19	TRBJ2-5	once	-	TGTGCCAGTATGGGAGGTTTAACCCAGTACTTC	CASMGGLTQYF
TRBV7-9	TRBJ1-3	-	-	TGTGCCAGCAGCTTCGACAGCTCTGGAAACACCATATATTTT	CASSFDSSGNTIYF
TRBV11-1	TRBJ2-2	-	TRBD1	TGTGCCAGCAGCTTATGGACAGGCTCTCCCGGGGAGCTGTTTTTT	CASSLWTGSPGELFF
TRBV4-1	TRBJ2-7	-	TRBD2	TGCGCCAGCAGCCAACCCCCAGCGGGGGTCTATCACTACGAGCAGTACTTC	CASSQPPAGVYHYEQYF
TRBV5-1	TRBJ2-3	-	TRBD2	TGCGCCAGCAGCTCCGGGACTAGCGTCAGGGGGGATACGCAGTATTTT	CASSSGTSVRGDTQYF
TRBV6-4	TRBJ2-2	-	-	TGTGCCAGCAGGGAGGGTTCGTCCGGGGAGCTGTTTTTT	CASREGSSGELFF
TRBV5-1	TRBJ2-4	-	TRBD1	TGCGCCAGCAGCTTAGGACAGGGGGAATGGGACATTCAGTACTTC	CASSLGQGEWDIQYF
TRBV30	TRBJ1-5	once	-	TGTGCCTGGAGTGTAGAAGAAGGGGGCAATCAGCCCCAGCATTTT	CAWSVEEGGNQPQHF
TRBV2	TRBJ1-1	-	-	TGTGCCAGCACTGAAGGCCGGGAAGCTTTCTTT	CASTEGREAFF
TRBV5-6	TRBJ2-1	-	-	TGTGCCAGCACCCATGGGGGAGGGGGTTACAATGAGCAGTTCTTC	CASTHGGGGYNEQFF
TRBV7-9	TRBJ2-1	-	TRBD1	TGTGCCAGCAGCCCCCGGGACAGGGTCCACAATGAGCAGTTCTTC	CASSPRDRVHNEQFF
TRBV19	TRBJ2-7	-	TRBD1	TGTGCCGCCGGGACAGGGTCGTTCTACGAGCAGTACTTC	CAAGTGSFYEQYF
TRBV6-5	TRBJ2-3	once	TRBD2	TGTGCCAGCAGACTCATAGCGGGGGGGACTCAGTATTTT	CASRLIAGGTQYF
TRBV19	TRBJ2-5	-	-	TGTGCCAGTTCCCCAATACAGGGCTCCGGCGAGACCCAGTACTTC	CASSPIQGSGETQYF
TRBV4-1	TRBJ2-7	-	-	TGCGCCAGCAGCCAAGGGGCTGGATATACCTACGAGCAGTACTTC	CASSQGAGYTYEQYF
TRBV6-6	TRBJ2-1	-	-	TGTGCCAGCAGTTACGTCGATGAGCAGTTCTTC	CASSYVDEQFF
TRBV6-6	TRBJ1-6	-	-	TGTGCCAGCAGTTACTCGGGGAGGTCACCCCTCCACTTT	CASSYSGRSPLHF
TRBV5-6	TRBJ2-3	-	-	TGTGCCAGCAGCTTGGGATTGAGAGATACGCAGTATTTT	CASSLGLRDTQYF
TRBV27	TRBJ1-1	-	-	TGTGCCAGCAGTTCTTACTCATATAACACTGAAGCTTTCTTT	CASSSYSYNTEAFF
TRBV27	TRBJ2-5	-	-	TGTGCCAGCAGCACGGACAGACAAGAGACCCAGTACTTC	CASSTDRQETQYF
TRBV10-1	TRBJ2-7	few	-	TGCGCCAGCAGTGCAGCCCAGGGATCTGACTACGAGCAGTACTTC	CASSAAQGSDYEQYF
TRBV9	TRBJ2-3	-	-	TGTGCCAGCAGTCGTGGAGGGAGAGCCCCCACAGATACGCAGTATTTT	CASSRGGRAPTDTQYF
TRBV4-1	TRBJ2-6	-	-	TGCGCCAGCAGCCAAACGCGCTCTGGGGCCAACGTCCTGACTTTC	CASSQTRSGANVLTF
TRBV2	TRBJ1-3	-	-	TGTGCCAGCAGTGAGAGCTCTGGAAACACCATATATTTT	CASSESSGNTIYF
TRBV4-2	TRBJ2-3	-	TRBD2	TGTGCCAGCAGCCACGTACTAGCGGGGGCCACCACAGATACGCAGTATTTT	CASSHVLAGATTDTQYF
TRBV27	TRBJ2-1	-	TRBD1	TGTGCCAGCAGTTTATTCCGGACAGGAAGCTCCTACAATGAGCAGTTCTTC	CASSLFRTGSSYNEQFF
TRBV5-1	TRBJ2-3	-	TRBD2	TGCGCCAGCAGCTTGCCGGTAGCGGGGGGGAGCACAGATACGCAGTATTTT	CASSLPVAGGSTDTQYF
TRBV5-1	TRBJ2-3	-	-	TGCGCCAGCAGCTTGCCCGCAGGGGTTGGAGAAGATACGCAGTATTTT	CASSLPAGVGEDTQYF
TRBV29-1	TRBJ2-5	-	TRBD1	TGCAGCGTCATCCGGGACAGGGGGGAGACCCAGTACTTC	CSVIRDRGETQYF
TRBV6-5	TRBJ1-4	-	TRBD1	TGTGCTAGTAGGGACAGGACCTCAACTAATGAAAAACTGTTTTTT	CASRDRTSTNEKLFF
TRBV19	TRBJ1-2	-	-	TGTGCCAGTACCGAGGCGGGGGGGGCCTATGGCTACACCTTC	CASTEAGGAYGYTF